The rows below give T cell receptor beta chains drawn from one sample of a study of blood T cell repertoires in COVID-19. The protocol was immunoSEQ multiplex PCR, while the TCRdb copy is restricted to in-frame clones and leaves out a portion. This table has tens of thousands of clones, 80% to 95% appearing once. The sequencing input was peripheral blood. The receptors come from a man aged 45 to 65 with COVID-19, enrolled during active disease. CDR3s include the opening cysteine and the closing phenylalanine or tryptophan. A D gene is named only where the DNA matches it firmly. Size tells how often a clone was seen (once, few, many) or the class of an expanded clone, and some rows leave it out.

>TRBV18|TRBJ2-3|16|few|TRBD2
CASSSGVAGRDDTQYF
TGTGCCAGCTCATCCGGAGTAGCGGGAAGGGACGATACGCAGTATTTT
>TRBV12-5|TRBJ2-5|17|.|.
CASGLTGVGLYQETQYF
TGTGCTAGTGGTTTGACAGGGGTGGGACTCTACCAAGAGACCCAGTACTTC
>TRBV28|TRBJ2-4|19|.|TRBD2
CASSSWTSGSRKGKNIQYF
TGTGCCAGCAGTTCGTGGACTAGCGGGAGTAGGAAAGGCAAAAACATTCAGTACTTC
>TRBV5-1|TRBJ1-1|17|.|.
CASSKGSYSRENTEAFF
TGCGCCAGCAGTAAAGGTTCCTATAGCAGGGAGAACACTGAAGCTTTCTTT
>TRBV19|TRBJ2-1|15|.|.
CASTSGYPTYNEQFF
TGTGCCAGTACCTCAGGGTACCCAACCTACAATGAGCAGTTCTTC
>TRBV7-8|TRBJ2-3|13|once|.
CASSFFGTDTQYF
TGTGCCAGCAGCTTCTTCGGCACAGATACGCAGTATTTT
>TRBV28|TRBJ2-1|14|.|TRBD2
CASGLAGGRDEQFF
TGTGCCAGCGGATTAGCGGGAGGCAGGGATGAGCAGTTCTTC
>TRBV5-5|TRBJ1-5|14|.|.
CASSLGSGDQPQHF
TGTGCCAGCAGCTTGGGGTCAGGGGATCAGCCCCAGCATTTT
>TRBV5-5|TRBJ2-3|14|few|.
CASSWPKTTDTQYF
TGTGCCAGCAGCTGGCCCAAGACTACGGATACGCAGTATTTT
>TRBV9|TRBJ1-3|15|.|.
CASSVFGASGNTIYF
TGTGCCAGCAGCGTATTTGGGGCCTCTGGAAACACCATATATTTT
>TRBV28|TRBJ1-2|15|.|.
CASSLSAPLVYGYTF
TGTGCCAGCAGTTTATCGGCACCGCTAGTCTATGGCTACACCTTC
>TRBV15|TRBJ1-5|14|.|.
CATSRDPSNQPQHF
TGTGCCACCAGCAGAGATCCGAGCAATCAGCCCCAGCATTTT
>TRBV6-2/TRBV6-3|TRBJ1-5|18|.|TRBD1
CASSYSSRGRTGNQPQHF
TGTGCCAGCAGTTACTCTTCCAGGGGGCGAACGGGCAATCAGCCCCAGCATTTT
>TRBV2|TRBJ2-4|20|.|.
CASSEALLKTGEGAKNIQYF
TGTGCCAGCAGTGAAGCGCTCCTAAAGACAGGGGAGGGTGCCAAAAACATTCAGTACTTC
>TRBV9|TRBJ1-1|15|.|TRBD1
CASSLRTGGDTEAFF
TGTGCCAGCAGCCTCAGGACAGGGGGGGATACTGAAGCTTTCTTT
>TRBV5-1|TRBJ1-2|13|.|TRBD1
CASSSTGDYGYTF
TGCGCCAGCAGCTCCACAGGGGACTATGGCTACACCTTC
>TRBV7-2|TRBJ2-7|17|once|TRBD1
CASSPPWRTGRTYEQYF
TGTGCCAGCAGCCCCCCTTGGAGGACAGGGCGAACTTACGAGCAGTACTTC
>TRBV9|TRBJ1-1|15|few|.
CASSVVSRPDTEAFF
TGTGCCAGCAGCGTAGTGAGTCGTCCGGACACTGAAGCTTTCTTT
>TRBV12-3/TRBV12-4|TRBJ1-2|13|.|.
CASSHREGYGYTF
TGTGCCAGCAGCCACAGGGAGGGCTATGGCTACACCTTC
>TRBV7-9|TRBJ2-5|13|.|TRBD2
CASSSSGQETQYF
TGTGCCAGCAGCTCTAGCGGCCAAGAGACCCAGTACTTC
>TRBV7-3|TRBJ1-5|16|.|TRBD1
CASPRSPDRANQPQHF
TGTGCCAGCCCCCGAAGCCCTGACAGGGCTAATCAGCCCCAGCATTTT
>TRBV5-1|TRBJ2-7|14|.|.
CASSSLAAAYEQYF
TGCGCCAGCAGCTCGCTAGCTGCCGCCTACGAGCAGTACTTC
>TRBV2|TRBJ2-2|16|.|TRBD2
CASSEVAGENTGELFF
TGTGCCAGCAGTGAAGTAGCGGGAGAGAACACCGGGGAGCTGTTTTTT
>TRBV24-1|TRBJ2-1|16|once|.
CATSRSGLAKYNEQFF
TGTGCCACCTCTAGATCCGGGTTAGCGAAGTACAATGAGCAGTTCTTC
>TRBV6-5|TRBJ1-5|13|.|.
CASMGAANQPQHF
TGTGCCAGCATGGGCGCTGCCAATCAGCCCCAGCATTTT
>TRBV3-1/TRBV3-2|TRBJ1-3|16|.|.
CASSQDLGSSGNTIYF
TGTGCCAGCAGCCAAGATCTAGGCAGCTCTGGAAACACCATATATTTT
>TRBV28|TRBJ2-2|17|.|TRBD2
CASSPPTGGVWTGELFF
TGTGCCAGCAGCCCGCCCACGGGGGGGGTTTGGACCGGGGAGCTGTTTTTT
>TRBV12-3/TRBV12-4|TRBJ2-3|12|.|.
CASIRSTDTQYF
TGTGCCAGCATCCGGAGCACAGATACGCAGTATTTT
>TRBV5-1|TRBJ1-2|15|.|TRBD1
CASSLATGANYGYTF
TGCGCCAGCAGCTTGGCGACAGGGGCTAACTATGGCTACACCTTC
>TRBV2|TRBJ1-1|13|.|.
CASGGNRRGEAFF
TGTGCCAGCGGAGGGAACCGACGGGGTGAAGCTTTCTTT
>TRBV24-1|TRBJ2-1|13|.|.
CATSDSPMNEQFF
TGTGCCACCAGTGACTCCCCTATGAATGAGCAGTTCTTC
>TRBV2|TRBJ2-5|15|.|TRBD1
CASSDFPGQLETQYF
TGTGCCAGCAGTGATTTCCCGGGACAGCTGGAGACCCAGTACTTC
>TRBV19|TRBJ1-5|18|once|TRBD1
CASSIGRTGGAGNQPQHF
TGTGCCAGTAGTATAGGAAGGACAGGGGGCGCGGGCAATCAGCCCCAGCATTTT
>TRBV7-9|TRBJ2-5|11|.|.
CAAGFQETQYF
TGTGCGGCAGGTTTCCAAGAGACCCAGTACTTC
>TRBV5-6|TRBJ1-1|17|.|TRBD1
CASSPRDRWAGNTEAFF
TGTGCCAGCAGCCCCCGGGACAGGTGGGCAGGGAACACTGAAGCTTTCTTT
>TRBV24-1|TRBJ2-5|22|once|.
CATSDSPHLSTDFQRYQETQYF
TGTGCCACCAGTGATAGCCCCCATTTATCCACCGATTTTCAGAGGTACCAAGAGACCCAGTACTTC
>TRBV5-4|TRBJ1-2|17|.|.
CASSLAPGRGGPYGYTF
TGTGCCAGCAGCTTGGCCCCGGGGAGGGGGGGCCCCTATGGCTACACCTTC
>TRBV19|TRBJ1-4|14|.|.
CASTLVRGREKLFF
TGTGCCAGTACCTTGGTAAGGGGAAGAGAAAAACTGTTTTTT
>TRBV11-2|TRBJ2-3|16|.|TRBD1
CANKTATGQITDTQYF
TGTGCCAACAAAACAGCAACGGGACAGATCACAGATACGCAGTATTTT
>TRBV28|TRBJ1-6|16|.|.
CASSPQGSGGNSPLHF
TGTGCCAGCAGCCCACAGGGTTCAGGCGGCAATTCACCCCTCCACTTT
>TRBV12-5|TRBJ2-1|15|.|.
CASGLGPLASNEQFF
TGTGCTAGTGGTTTGGGGCCCCTAGCCAGCAATGAGCAGTTCTTC
>TRBV6-5|TRBJ1-6|16|.|.
CASSYSFEGGNSPLHF
TGTGCCAGCAGTTACTCGTTCGAGGGCGGGAATTCACCCCTCCACTTT
>TRBV4-2|TRBJ1-1|12|once|.
CASSHPTEEAFF
TGTGCCAGCAGCCACCCGACAGAGGAAGCTTTCTTT
>TRBV9|TRBJ2-2|17|.|TRBD2
CASSVDPLADYTGELFF
TGTGCCAGCAGCGTAGATCCCCTAGCGGATTACACCGGGGAGCTGTTTTTT
>TRBV7-2|TRBJ1-1|13|.|TRBD1
CASSLGGTAEAFF
TGTGCCAGCAGCTTAGGTGGGACAGCTGAAGCTTTCTTT
>TRBV6-6|TRBJ2-7|15|few|TRBD2
CASRRLAGEKSEQYF
TGTGCCAGCAGGCGGCTAGCGGGAGAAAAATCCGAGCAGTACTTC
>TRBV15|TRBJ2-5|13|.|.
CATSRSNQETQYF
TGTGCCACCAGCAGGAGTAATCAAGAGACCCAGTACTTC
>TRBV29-1|TRBJ1-3|14|.|.
CSARAPSGGNTIYF
TGCAGCGCCCGGGCTCCCTCGGGGGGAAACACCATATATTTT
>TRBV9|TRBJ2-1|15|.|TRBD2
CASSARLAGYNEQFF
TGTGCCAGCAGCGCCAGACTAGCGGGGTACAATGAGCAGTTCTTC
>TRBV19|TRBJ2-2|15|.|TRBD1
CASKGWTGKSGELFF
TGTGCCAGTAAGGGATGGACAGGGAAGTCCGGGGAGCTGTTTTTT
>TRBV5-4|TRBJ1-2|15|.|.
CASSRQGGVGYGYTF
TGTGCCAGCAGCCGGCAGGGTGGGGTGGGCTATGGCTACACCTTC
>TRBV7-9|TRBJ2-1|18|few|.
CASSPAAASRTSYNEQFF
TGTGCCAGCAGCCCCGCGGCCGCGAGCCGCACCTCCTACAATGAGCAGTTCTTC
>TRBV12-5|TRBJ1-5|15|.|.
CASGLVQTGNQPQHF
TGTGCTAGTGGTTTGGTACAAACAGGCAATCAGCCCCAGCATTTT